The next 15 T cell receptor beta chains were all read from a single sample in a study of T cells after yellow fever vaccination (dated by TCRdb to between 2019 and 2020). According to the study, the label for this sample's treatment or condition signals: live attenuated yellow fever vaccine strain. To prepare the library, 5' RACE was applied. Sequencing relied on an Illumina HiSeq 2500. TCRdb trimmed the raw reads at Q25, called clones with MiXCR and kept productive beta chains. A single entry per CDR3 protein holds the most common genes and DNA from its merged rows. Counted in this sample were about 350,000 distinct CDR3 sequences; about 7.8% of them appeared once. About 16% of the sample comes from the top ten. Sequencing was performed on PBMCs, taken about 41 days after the first yellow fever vaccination. The receptor source for this set is a man aged 18-30 years who received the YFV17D yellow fever vaccine.

This clonotype was observed a few times. J is TRBJ2-2 and V is TRBV10-3, with unresolved D. CDR1 and CDR2 from the germline V gene are ENHRY and SYGVKD. V was pared by 5 bases and J by 8 bases, with 12 bases between. The CDR3 is made up of 13 amino acids. This CDR3 reads CAISPQALGELFF. In DNA form, the CDR3 reads TGTGCCATCAGTCCCCAGGCTTTGGGGGAGCTGTTTTTT.

The gene calls are TRBV25-1 and TRBJ1-5, with a weak D call TRBD1 (5 bases). V lost 1 base and J lost 6, with 16 bases in between. Germline V gene lookup returns CDR1 MGHDK and CDR2 SYGVNS. The CDR3 sequence is 16 residues long. The CDR3 protein is CASSESGPGRGQPQHF. CDR3 DNA sequence: TGTGCCAGCAGTGAATCCGGACCCGGGAGGGGTCAGCCCCAGCATTTT.

This clonotype was seen at least ten times. No DNA is shown, since the ends of the CDR3 on it are uncertain; the CDR3 is the one TCRdb lists. The rearrangement joins TRBV20-1 to TRBJ1-2. Germline loops: CDR1 DFQATT, CDR2 SNEGSKA (reference sequence). The CDR3 is 13 residues long, ends included. CDR3 region: CSAPRDFGAGYTF.

This clonotype has more than one count but fewer than ten. The chain carries TRBV23-1 and TRBJ2-3, with 10 nucleotides matching TRBD1. TRBV23-1 is recorded as an ORF, its role being uncertain. The CDR3 loop spans 18 amino acids. V lost 0 bases and J lost 6; bases outside the gene matches: 12. The CDR3: CASSQSEGQGKAKDTQYF. CDR3 coding DNA: TGCGCCAGCAGTCAATCGGAGGGACAGGGGAAGGCAAAGGATACGCAGTATTTT.

The rearrangement uses TRBV5-1 and TRBJ1-2; D uncertain. CDR3 size: 13 residues. CDR1 and CDR2 (germline): SGHRS, YFSETQ. V lost 0 bases, J lost 4 bases, and 7 bases lay in between. The DNA for the CDR3 is TGCGCCAGCAGCTTGGCCGGGCTCTATGGCTACACCTTC. It is translated as CASSLAGLYGYTF. Full variable domain (missing parts from reference TRBV5-1 and TRBJ1-2): KAGVTQTPRYLIKTRGQQVTLSCSPISGHRSVSWYQQTPGQGLQFLFEYFSETQRNKGNFPGRFSGRQFSNSRSEMNVSTLELGDSALYLCASSLAGLYGYTFGSGTRLTVV.

This clonotype has a handful of counts. This chain connects TRBV5-1 to TRBJ1-5, with D unclear. CDR1 and CDR2 (germline): SGHRS, YFSETQ. There are 14 residues in the CDR3. The ends were cut back, 4 bases at V and 5 bases at J, with 13 bases in the middle. This CDR3 is CASSPLPGYQPQHF. The CDR3 region has the DNA TGCGCCAGCAGCCCCTTGCCGGGGTATCAGCCCCAGCATTTT.

This clonotype has a handful of counts. The CDR3 coding sequence is TGCGCCAGCAGCTGGGACAGTAGAGGTAATTCACCCCTCCACTTT. It specifies CASSWDSRGNSPLHF. V is TRBV5-1 and J is TRBJ1-6, with 7 bases that match TRBD1. J was trimmed by 6 bases and V by 3 bases; bases with no gene match: 6. Germline CDR1 and CDR2: SGHRS and YFSETQ. The CDR3 length is 15 residues.

This rearrangement joins TRBV5-1 to TRBJ2-7, with D perhaps TRBD2 (6 bases). This CDR3 comprises 14 residues. Germline values: CDR1 SGHRS, CDR2 YFSETQ. V lost 4 bases and J 5 bases, leaving 16 bases between the germline ends. The CDR3 DNA is TGCGCCAGCAGCCCAGCCGGGACTTCGGACGAGCAGTACGTC. This translates into CASSPAGTSDEQYV.

Here the CDR3 reads CASSLGLGNMADTQYF. The DNA for the CDR3 is TGCGCCAGCAGCTTAGGCCTCGGCAACATGGCAGATACGCAGTATTTT. The chain employs TRBV5-1 and TRBJ2-3; D not certain. The CDR3 is made up of 16 amino acids. Trimming cost V 2 bases and J 4 bases, with 17 bases left between them. Germline-derived CDR1 and CDR2 are SGHRS and YFSETQ.

As concerns this clonotype: A read error may account for a junction end that differs from germline. The chain combines TRBV12-3 or TRBV12-4 with TRBJ2-2; 14 bases align to TRBD2. This CDR3 spans 18 amino acids. CDR3 protein: CASSLPGLAGGYTGEQFF. The CDR3 DNA follows: TGTGCCAGCAGTTTACCCGGACTAGCGGGGGGATACACCGGGGAGCAGTTTTTT.

In its sample, this clonotype was seen a few times. The gene calls are TRBV20-1 and TRBJ2-7; TRBD1 matches 11 bases. J lost 1 base, V lost 1 base, and 0 bases had no gene match. Per the germline V gene, CDR1 is DFQATT and CDR2 is SNEGSKA (reference sequence). The CDR3 has 14 amino acids. As DNA, the CDR3 is TGCAGTGCTAGAGGGGACAGGGGGTCCTACGAGCAGTACTTC. The encoded protein is CSARGDRGSYEQYF.

This clonotype appeared many times. The chain is built from TRBV5-1 and TRBJ2-7; 7 bases line up with TRBD1. The CDR3 length is 14 residues. CDR1 and CDR2 from the germline V gene are SGHRS and YFSETQ. V was clipped by 2 bases and J by 3 bases; unmatched bases: 5. Here the CDR3 reads CASSLTGQNYEQYF. The CDR3 DNA follows: TGCGCCAGCAGCTTAACGGGACAGAACTACGAGCAGTACTTC.

The CDR3 DNA follows: TGCGCCAGCAGCCAAAGGGTCGGCCTGAGCACAGATACGCAGTATTTT. Translation: CASSQRVGLSTDTQYF. The V gene is TRBV4-3, the J gene TRBJ2-3, with D uncertain. There are 16 residues in the CDR3. Trimming stripped 2 bases from V and 0 bases from J, with 12 bases between. CDR1 LGHNA and CDR2 YSLEER come from the germline V gene.

The table lists this clonotype with many counts. V usage is TRBV7-2 and J usage is TRBJ2-1, with 9 positions matching TRBD1. Looked up from germline, CDR1 is SGHTA and CDR2 is FQGNSA. The CDR3 contains 16 residues. V gave up 0 bases and J gave up 6 bases; unmatched junction bases: 6. In DNA form, the CDR3 reads TGTGCCAGCAGCTTAGCACGGAGGGACAGGGCCAATGAGCAGTTCTTC. It is translated as CASSLARRDRANEQFF.

This clonotype was counted only a few times. V usage is TRBV20-1 and J usage is TRBJ1-5, with D unresolved. CDR3 length: 14 residues. Looked up from germline, CDR1 is DFQATT and CDR2 is SNEGSKA (reference sequence). Trimming pared 0 bases from V and 0 bases from J, leaving 6 bases between. Written as DNA, the CDR3 is TGCAGTGCTAGAGATTACAGTAGCAATCAGCCCCAGCATTTT. It codes for CSARDYSSNQPQHF.